These T cell receptor beta chains were read from a single sample in a study of T cell changes during pregnancy in multiple sclerosis. Only in-frame clones appear in the TCRdb table, and some are missing; sequencing was by immunoSEQ multiplex PCR. Among tens of thousands of clones listed, 92% were seen once. The specimen was CD4+ T cells from peripheral blood mononuclear cells, collected after pregnancy. These receptors were collected from a female donor with multiple sclerosis, enrolled in a pregnancy study. The CDR3 runs from the conserved cysteine through the conserved F or W. Each record gives: V gene, D gene, J gene, CDR3 DNA, CDR3 protein. A D gene is named only where the DNA matches it firmly.

TRBV6-5,NA,TRBJ1-2,TGTGCCAGCAGGACAGACACTATACCTAACTATGGCTACACCTTC,CASRTDTIPNYGYTF
TRBV5-1,TRBD1,TRBJ1-1,TGCGCCAGCAGGGCTGGGACAGGCGACACTGAAGCTTTCTTT,CASRAGTGDTEAFF
TRBV10-1,TRBD2,TRBJ2-1,TGCGCCAGCAGTAGACTAGCGGGAGTTACGTTCTTC,CASSRLAGVTFF
TRBV2,TRBD2,TRBJ2-1,TGTGCCAGCAGTGGGACTAGCGGGAGAAACTACAATGAGCAGTTCTTC,CASSGTSGRNYNEQFF
TRBV19,NA,TRBJ1-2,TGTGCCAGTAGAGCCCCGACAGGCCTCAACTATGGCTACACCTTC,CASRAPTGLNYGYTF
TRBV2,NA,TRBJ2-1,TGTGCCAGCACCGATAACCGGGGGGCCCCATACAATGAGCAGTTCTTC,CASTDNRGAPYNEQFF
TRBV4-1,NA,TRBJ1-3,TGCGCCAGCAGCCAAGACGGGGGTGGAGGCGACCCTTCTGGAAACACCATATATTTT,CASSQDGGGGDPSGNTIYF
TRBV7-9,NA,TRBJ1-3,TGTGCCAGCAGCTTGCGACGGGACACCATATATTTT,CASSLRRDTIYF
TRBV7-2,TRBD2,TRBJ2-1,TGTGCCAGCAGCTTGCAGAGCGGGAGGGTGGATGAGCAGTTCTTC,CASSLQSGRVDEQFF
TRBV4-3,NA,TRBJ2-2,TGCGCCAGCAGCCAAGGACCTGCAGGGGGGCCCACCGGGGAGCTGTTTTTT,CASSQGPAGGPTGELFF
TRBV10-3,NA,TRBJ1-3,TGTGCCATCAGCCCGGGAATCGGTGGAAACACCATATATTTT,CAISPGIGGNTIYF
TRBV28,TRBD1,TRBJ1-2,TGTGCCAGCAGGAAACAGGGGGAACTCTATGGCTACACCTTC,CASRKQGELYGYTF
TRBV10-3,TRBD2,TRBJ2-3,TGTGCCATCGGGGGAACCTCCTTGGGGAGGGTTAGCACAGATACGCAGTATTTT,CAIGGTSLGRVSTDTQYF
TRBV5-1,NA,TRBJ1-1,TGCGCCAGCACCCGGTTTGGGGGCGCGGACACTGAAGCTTTCTTT,CASTRFGGADTEAFF
TRBV29-1,TRBD1,TRBJ1-1,TGCAGCGTTAGGACAGGGGGGAGCACTGAAGCTTTCTTT,CSVRTGGSTEAFF
TRBV10-1,TRBD2,TRBJ2-5,TGCGCCAGCAGTAAGGGAGCTAGCGGCCCCTGGGAGACCCAGTACTTC,CASSKGASGPWETQYF
TRBV4-1,TRBD1,TRBJ2-1,TGCGCCAGCAGCCCCTACCGGGACAGTCCCTTCGGAGAGCAGTTCTTC,CASSPYRDSPFGEQFF
TRBV4-1,NA,TRBJ2-1,TGCGCCAGCAGCCAAGTAGCACACAATGAGCAGTTCTTC,CASSQVAHNEQFF